This TCR beta chain was recorded in a study of T cell responses to AZD1222 COVID-19 vaccine. As to this clone: Its antigen is unknown.

The CDR3 runs 13 residues. Germline V gene data show CDR1 as LNHDA and CDR2 as SQIVND (reference sequence). The junction had 5 bases not matched to a gene; V was cut back by 9 bases and J by 0 bases. Only in-frame clones appear in the TCRdb table, and some are missing; sequencing was by immunoSEQ multiplex PCR. This sample has approximately 88,000 clones; roughly 94% occur once, and the top ten carry roughly 5.2%. General study findings and limits: Repertoires were collected only later (after the peak T cell response had occurred). Donors skewed white British and female; clonal diversity was possibly underestimated. Reportedly, nearly half of unique spike TCRs recognized epitopes outside B.1.351/B.1.1.7 mutations.

The V call is TRBV19, the J call TRBJ2-7, with 7 positions matching TRBD1. This sample comprised peripheral blood, obtained on day 0 of AZD1222 vaccination. This clonotype was obtained from an adult in good health. The CDR3 protein is CASRGQSSYEQYF. CDR3 nucleotides: TGTGCCAGCCGGGGACAGTCCTCCTACGAGCAGTACTTC.